This record concerns one T cell receptor beta chain sequence. Its specific antigen is unknown. Base-call qualities are not available, and no considerably larger clone is one nucleotide away. This sample is part of a study of long-term antiretroviral therapy in people with HIV (dated by TCRdb to about 2022). For the wider study: The earliest samples were collected roughly a decade before the 2015 WHO recommendation for immediate ART, at a time when ART was usually postponed until CD4 counts fell. This retrospective serial study examined whether starting ART and sustained HIV suppression were associated with changes in the composition and diversity of the TRB repertoire in peripheral blood. A total of some 210 cryopreserved PBMC samples were contributed to the cohort by 30 adults with confirmed HIV infection, with samples collected serially over a mean of around 6 years (range 1-12). Among the approximately 27 participants with HIV, over nine were female. No cross-contamination during QIAcube processing turned up in test extractions that ran a monoclonal T-cell line alongside approximately 35 polyclonal samples.

To be included, a participant needed at least one PBMC sample from before ART initiation plus at least two post-ART samples. Every participant with HIV received treatment in the United States of America. Before DNA extraction, cryopreserved samples of about 0.95-10 million PBMC were thawed and washed. At the time of the earliest PBMC sample, participants with HIV were aged between about 20 and 54 years. PBMC samples were contributed by each participant from 1-4 timepoints before ART initiation and 2-8 timepoints after ART initiation, with a median of 7 samples. For every participant, serial HIV viral load, CD4+ T-cell count, ART history and demographic data were obtained. A Qiagen kit on a QIAcube was used to extract genomic DNA from unsorted PBMC, with samples processed in batches of 12. The CDR3 sequence holds 14 residues, the cysteine and phenylalanine included. This entry keeps only the CDR3 DNA: 42 bases, framed from base 1. From a lookup of the germline V gene, CDR1 and CDR2 are SGDLS and YYNGEE. The junction shows trimming of 0 bases on V and 1 base on J, plus 7 bases between the germline ends.

The immunoSEQ hsTCRB v3.0 assay was used at survey level resolution to sequence the TRB variable region. The target sequencing depth for TRB was 40,000-50,000 T-cell genomes per sample. An Illumina MiSeq with a v3 150-cycle kit was used to sequence the pooled TRB libraries. As for the authors' bioinformatics: Repertoire analysis was performed in R inside a reproducible Nextflow workflow that covered QC, data transformation and analysis. Custom analyses were implemented in LymphoSeq2, an R package for AIRR-Seq data exploration. A handful of samples yielding fewer than 5000 total TRB sequences were excluded, leaving 150 to 200 analyzed HIV repertoires. Among the 180 to 200 HIV repertoires that were kept, 59 were collected before ART initiation and over 120 were collected after ART initiation. Repertoires were downsampled to 5000 TRB nucleotide sequences, and summary statistics were averaged over 100 downsampling iterations. TRB sequences were retained for analysis only if CDR3 regions of at least seven amino acids were present. A Shannon entropy-derived clonality score and the Gini coefficient were used to measure diversity. Repertoire networks linked the top 5000 CDR3 amino acid sequences whenever two sequences differed by an edit distance of one. For TRB CDR3 amino acid sequences, antigen specificity groups and MHC restriction were predicted with GLIPH2. To flag known CMV, EBV, HIV or tissue antigen associations, CDR3 amino acid sequences were matched against VDJdb and McPAS-TCR. Pre-ART, post-ART and control groups were compared with Wilcoxon signed-rank tests and Holm-Bonferroni correction. In TCRdb, the immuneACCESS table is reduced to in-frame sequences with V and J assigned. These tables do not hold every clone; where another copy was compared, an unresolved V gene accounts for under half, and the others remain unexplained. From that table come the V and J calls and clone size; the DNA was used to work out D and trimming. Across this sample there are over 25,000 clones, with roughly 86% seen only once. 4.5% to 5.5% of the sample is held by the ten biggest clonotypes.

Broader findings and caveats from the paper: Inferences about post-ART repertoire changes are limited because no data were available on ART adherence, viral resistance or therapy changes. Expanded TRB clones identified before ART initiation dominated the repertoire at all time points, although this dominance fluctuated and declined in many PLHIV after ART. Narrower CDR3 length ranges were observed in HIV repertoires than in controls, and an antigen-experienced repertoire with only a slight naive shift after ART was suggested by the network structure. A significant increase in TRB diversity was found to be associated with ART initiation, although TRB diversity was observed to remain significantly below that of transplant donor controls even after long-term ART. Because PBMC availability was limited, only the TCR beta chain was sequenced, with no alpha chain pairing. Because pre-ART samples had limited cell numbers, profiling was done on unsorted PBMC rather than on sorted CD4+ and CD8+ T cells. The samples were dated from about 2003 to 2018, and the ART regimens that were used may be less effective than current ART regimens.

This specimen was unsorted PBMCs, taken 0.8 years after starting antiretroviral therapy. The sequence came from a woman in her 30s with HIV. In this chain, TRBV9 is recombined with TRBJ1-2, with the D segment identity uncertain. The DNA sequence is given as TGTGCCAGCAGCGTAGACTTTCGTAACTATGGCTACACCTTC. Translated, it gives CASSVDFRNYGYTF.